This T cell receptor (beta chain) stems from a study of CD8 T cells in Susac syndrome. The CDR3 has 18 amino acids. Germline loops: CDR1 GTSNPN, CDR2 SVGIG (reference sequence). V lost 2 bases and J 0 bases, leaving 17 bases between the germline ends. RNA amounts of roughly 0.45 to 1 ug underwent reverse transcription with random hexamers. TCRdb passed the immunoSEQ multiplex PCR reads through MiXCR, listing each CDR3 protein once. Of approximately 120,000 distinct CDR3 sequences listed, 85% to 95% are singletons. The origin of this receptor is a human donor with multiple sclerosis. V and J are TRBV30 and TRBJ2-6; D is possibly TRBD1 or TRBD2 (5 bases each). Sequenced: CD8+ T cells from PBMCs. The CDR3 spells CAWSPPGRDVSGANVLTF. Written as DNA, the CDR3 is TGTGCCTGGAGTCCACCGGGACGGGACGTCTCTGGGGCCAACGTCCTGACTTTC.